The subject of this entry is one T cell receptor (beta chain). What it binds is not known. The sample originates from a study of identical twins. Study-wide results and limits: Those out-of-frame alpha sequences shared by twins showed an excess of low generation probability.

Unique molecular identifiers were present on the cDNA, which also gained a universal primer site by template switching. TCRdb called the 5' RACE reads again in MiXCR, with one record for every CDR3 protein. Found here are roughly 1.6 million distinct CDR3 sequences, about 31% of them singletons; the top ten hold roughly 0.3%. There are 17 residues in the CDR3. The V end lost 5 bases, the J end lost 0 bases, and 17 bases lay between the germline ends. The rearrangement links TRBV12-3 or TRBV12-4 to TRBJ1-3; D is ambiguous. Material for sequencing was cord blood. The TCR originated in a newborn girl in good health. DNA of the CDR3: TGTGCCAGCAGTCCAACAACAGTCGGCCACTCTGGAAACACCATATATTTT. It is translated as CASSPTTVGHSGNTIYF.